This TCR beta chain derives from a study of cytomegalovirus exposure and HLA in healthy donors. The CDR3 loop spans 15 amino acids. Germline V gives CDR1 MRHNA, CDR2 SNTAGT. V was pared by 5 bases and J by 6 bases, with 6 bases of the junction left unmatched. Study-wide findings and caveats: Association of 15,000 to 20,000 TCR beta sequences with HLA alleles was found at 0.05 false discovery rate in a later analysis. Most of the TCR beta V segments (in an earlier analysis) were productive either about 90% or about 30% of the time. A further, later analysis showed that HLA-associated TCR beta chains (compared with equally common others) were more clonally expanded.

The PCR ran on 60 Vbeta and 13 Jbeta primers. Here immunoSEQ multiplex PCR was the method, and the copy in TCRdb shows in-frame clones only, minus some. The sample comprises under 200,000 clones, 65% to 90% of which are singletons, and roughly 2% rests with the top ten. A note on this clone: The antigen is not known.

What was sequenced was PBMCs. The sequence derives from a woman under 30 in good health and CMV-seronegative. The chain joins TRBV6-4 to TRBJ2-1, with TRBD2 matching 11 bases. CDR3 DNA sequence: TGTGCCAGCAGTTCCAGACTAGCGGGAATCAATGAGCAGTTCTTC. It specifies CASSSRLAGINEQFF.